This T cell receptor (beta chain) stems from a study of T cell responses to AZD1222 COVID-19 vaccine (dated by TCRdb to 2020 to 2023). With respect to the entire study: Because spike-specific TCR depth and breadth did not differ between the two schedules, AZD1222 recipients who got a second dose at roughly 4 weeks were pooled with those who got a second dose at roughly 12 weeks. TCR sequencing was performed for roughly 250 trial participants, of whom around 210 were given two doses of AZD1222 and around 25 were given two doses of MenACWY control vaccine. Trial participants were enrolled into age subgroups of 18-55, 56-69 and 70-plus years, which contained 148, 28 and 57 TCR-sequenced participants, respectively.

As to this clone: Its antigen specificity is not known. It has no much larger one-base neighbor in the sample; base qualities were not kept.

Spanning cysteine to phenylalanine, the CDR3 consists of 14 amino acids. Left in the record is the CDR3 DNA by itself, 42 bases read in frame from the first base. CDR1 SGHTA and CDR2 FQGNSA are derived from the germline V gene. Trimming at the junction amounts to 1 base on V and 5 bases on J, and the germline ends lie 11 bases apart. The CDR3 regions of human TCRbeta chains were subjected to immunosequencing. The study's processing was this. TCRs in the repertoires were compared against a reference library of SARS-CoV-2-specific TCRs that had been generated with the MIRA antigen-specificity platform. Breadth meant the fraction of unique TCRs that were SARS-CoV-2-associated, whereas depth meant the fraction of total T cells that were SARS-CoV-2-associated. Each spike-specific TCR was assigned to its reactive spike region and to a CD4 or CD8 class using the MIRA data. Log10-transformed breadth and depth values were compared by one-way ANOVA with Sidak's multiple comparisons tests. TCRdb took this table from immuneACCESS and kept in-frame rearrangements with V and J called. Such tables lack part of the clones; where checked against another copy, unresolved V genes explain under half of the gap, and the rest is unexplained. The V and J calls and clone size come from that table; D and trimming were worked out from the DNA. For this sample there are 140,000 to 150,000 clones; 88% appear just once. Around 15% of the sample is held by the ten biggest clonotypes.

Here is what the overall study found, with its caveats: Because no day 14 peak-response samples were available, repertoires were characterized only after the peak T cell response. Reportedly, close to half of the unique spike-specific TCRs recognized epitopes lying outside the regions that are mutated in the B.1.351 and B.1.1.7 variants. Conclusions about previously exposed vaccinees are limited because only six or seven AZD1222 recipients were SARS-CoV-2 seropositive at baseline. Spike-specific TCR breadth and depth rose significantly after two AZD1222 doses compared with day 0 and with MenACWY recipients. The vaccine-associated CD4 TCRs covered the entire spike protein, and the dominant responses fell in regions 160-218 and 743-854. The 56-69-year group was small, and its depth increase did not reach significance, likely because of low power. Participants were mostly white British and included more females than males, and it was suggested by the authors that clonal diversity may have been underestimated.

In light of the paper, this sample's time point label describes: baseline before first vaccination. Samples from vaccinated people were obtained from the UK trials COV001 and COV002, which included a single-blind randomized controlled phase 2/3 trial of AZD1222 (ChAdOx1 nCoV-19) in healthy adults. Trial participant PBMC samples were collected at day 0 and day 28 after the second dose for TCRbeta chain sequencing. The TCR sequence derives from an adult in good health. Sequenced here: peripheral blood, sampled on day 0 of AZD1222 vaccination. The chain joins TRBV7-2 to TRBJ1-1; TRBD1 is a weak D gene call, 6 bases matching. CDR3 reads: CASSLVGARTEAFF. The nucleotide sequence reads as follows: TGTGCCAGCAGCTTAGTGGGGGCGAGGACTGAAGCTTTCTTT. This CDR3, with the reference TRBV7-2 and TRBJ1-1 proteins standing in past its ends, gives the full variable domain GAGVSQSPSNKVTEKGKDVELRCDPISGHTALYWYRQSLGQGLEFLIYFQGNSAPDKSGLPSDRFSAERTGGSVSTLTIQRTQQEDSAVYLCASSLVGARTEAFFGQGTRLTVV.